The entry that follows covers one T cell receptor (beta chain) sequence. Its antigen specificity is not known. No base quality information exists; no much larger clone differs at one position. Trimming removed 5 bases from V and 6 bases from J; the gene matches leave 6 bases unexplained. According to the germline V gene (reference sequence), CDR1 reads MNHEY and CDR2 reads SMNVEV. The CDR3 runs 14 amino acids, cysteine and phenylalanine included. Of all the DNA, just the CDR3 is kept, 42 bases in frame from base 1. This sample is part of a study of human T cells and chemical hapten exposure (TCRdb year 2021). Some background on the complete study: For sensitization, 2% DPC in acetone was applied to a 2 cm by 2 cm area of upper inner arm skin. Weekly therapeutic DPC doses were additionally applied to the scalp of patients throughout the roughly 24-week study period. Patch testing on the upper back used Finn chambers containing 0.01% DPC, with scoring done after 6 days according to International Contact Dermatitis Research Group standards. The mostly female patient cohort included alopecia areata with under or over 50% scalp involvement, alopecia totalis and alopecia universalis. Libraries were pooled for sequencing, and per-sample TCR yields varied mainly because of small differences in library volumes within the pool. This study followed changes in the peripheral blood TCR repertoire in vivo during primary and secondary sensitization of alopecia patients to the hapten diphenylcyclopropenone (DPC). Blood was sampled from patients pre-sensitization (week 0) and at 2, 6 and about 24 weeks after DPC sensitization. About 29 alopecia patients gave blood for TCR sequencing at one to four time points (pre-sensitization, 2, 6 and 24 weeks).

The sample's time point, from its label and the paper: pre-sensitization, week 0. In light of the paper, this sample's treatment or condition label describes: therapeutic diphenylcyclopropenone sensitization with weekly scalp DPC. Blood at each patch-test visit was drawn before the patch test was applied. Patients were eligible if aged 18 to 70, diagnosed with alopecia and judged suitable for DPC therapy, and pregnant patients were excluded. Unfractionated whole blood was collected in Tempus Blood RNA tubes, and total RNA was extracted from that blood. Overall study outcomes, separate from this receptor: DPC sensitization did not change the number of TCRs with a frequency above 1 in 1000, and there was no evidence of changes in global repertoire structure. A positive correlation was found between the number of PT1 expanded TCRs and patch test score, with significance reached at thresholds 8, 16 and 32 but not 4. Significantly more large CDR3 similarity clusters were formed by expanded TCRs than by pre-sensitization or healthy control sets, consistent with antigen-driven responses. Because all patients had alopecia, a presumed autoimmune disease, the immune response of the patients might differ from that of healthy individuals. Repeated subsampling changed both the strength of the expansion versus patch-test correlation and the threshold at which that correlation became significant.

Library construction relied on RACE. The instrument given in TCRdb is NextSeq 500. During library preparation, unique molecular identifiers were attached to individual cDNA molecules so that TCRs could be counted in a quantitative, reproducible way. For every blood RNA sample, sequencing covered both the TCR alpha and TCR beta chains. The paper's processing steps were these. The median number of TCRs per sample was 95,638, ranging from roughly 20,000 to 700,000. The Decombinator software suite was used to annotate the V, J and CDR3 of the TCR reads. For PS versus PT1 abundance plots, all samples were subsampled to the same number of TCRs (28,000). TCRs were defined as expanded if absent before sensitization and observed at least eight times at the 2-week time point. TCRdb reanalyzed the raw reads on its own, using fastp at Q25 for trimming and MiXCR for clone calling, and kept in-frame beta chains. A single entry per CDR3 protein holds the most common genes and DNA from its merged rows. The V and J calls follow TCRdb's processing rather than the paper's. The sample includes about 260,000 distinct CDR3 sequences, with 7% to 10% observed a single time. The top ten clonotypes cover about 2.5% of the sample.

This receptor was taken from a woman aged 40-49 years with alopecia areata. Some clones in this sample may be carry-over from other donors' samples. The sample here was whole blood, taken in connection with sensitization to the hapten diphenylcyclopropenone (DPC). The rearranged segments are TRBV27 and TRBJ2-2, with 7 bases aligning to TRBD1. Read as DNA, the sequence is TGTGCCAGCAGTCGAGGGGGCGCCTCCGGGGAGCTGTTTTTT. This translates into CASSRGGASGELFF.